Below are 27 T cell receptor beta chains sequenced from a single sample in a study of OX40 agonist ivuxolimab in advanced cancers. Measured with immunoSEQ multiplex PCR; TCRdb has only the in-frame clones, and not every one. The table records tens of thousands of clones, 70% to 90% of them present only once. Sequenced material: CD4+ or CD8+ T cells sorted from blood, taken in a trial of the OX40 agonist ivuxolimab. The receptors stem from an adult with an advanced solid tumor such as melanoma, head and neck, liver or kidney cancer.

V usage is TRBV2 and J usage is TRBJ2-3, with D uncertain. Trimming cost V 8 bases and J 2 bases, with 11 bases left between them. There are 13 residues in the CDR3. The germline V gene encodes CDR1 SNHLY and CDR2 FYNNEI. CDR3 sequence reads: CASLRYDTDTQYF. CDR3 DNA: TGTGCCAGCCTTAGGTACGACACAGATACGCAGTATTTT.

This clone was seen once. This rearrangement joins TRBV28 to TRBJ1-1; no firm D call. CDR1 and CDR2 from the germline V gene are MDHEN and SYDVKM. Trimming left V 5 bases short and J 5 bases short, with 6 bases between. The CDR3 loop spans 11 amino acids. The CDR3 bases are TGTGCCAGCAGTGGGAGTACTGAAGCTTTCTTT. Translated: CASSGSTEAFF.

The gene calls are TRBV4-1 and TRBJ1-1; D not resolved. V was pared by 1 base and J by 3 bases, with 12 bases between. The CDR3 sequence is 15 residues long. CDR1 is MGHRA and CDR2 is YSYEKL in the germline V gene. CDR3 in DNA: TGCGCCAGCAGCCAAGGTCGGCAGACTGACACTGAAGCTTTCTTT. Its protein is CASSQGRQTDTEAFF.

The V call is TRBV19, the J call TRBJ1-1; D is perhaps TRBD1 (5 bases). CDR3 size: 15 residues. V was trimmed by 1 base and J by 1 base, leaving 10 bases between them. Germline V gene sequence: CDR1 LNHDA, CDR2 SQIVND (reference sequence). CDR3 DNA: TGTGCCAGTAGTATAGGGGGCAGAACGAACACTGAAGCTTTCTTT. It specifies CASSIGGRTNTEAFF.

The chain joins TRBV10-3 to TRBJ1-2; 9 bases are a match to TRBD1. The junction had 13 bases not matched to a gene; V was cut back by 3 bases and J by 5 bases. The germline V gene has CDR1 ENHRY and CDR2 SYGVKD. The CDR3 is 17 amino acids. The CDR3 region has the DNA TGTGCCATCAGTGATACGGCGGGGGACAGGGCTCGGTATGGCTACACCTTC. Protein sequence: CAISDTAGDRARYGYTF.

The rearrangement links TRBV6-1 to TRBJ2-7, with a possible D match to TRBD1 (6 bases). Trimming took off 0 bases at V and 1 base at J, with 10 bases between the two ends. Germline loops: CDR1 MNHNS, CDR2 SASEGT. The CDR3 has 15 amino acids. This CDR3 reads CASSEAGTGSYEQYF. The CDR3 DNA reads TGTGCCAGCAGTGAAGCGGGTACAGGGTCCTACGAGCAGTACTTC.

This chain links TRBV5-1 with TRBJ1-6, with 12 nucleotides matching TRBD1. The V segment lost 0 bases and the J segment 6 bases; nucleotides outside the gene matches: 4. CDR1 SGHRS and CDR2 YFSETQ come from the germline V gene. CDR3 length equals 17 residues. CDR3 loop: CASSLEGTGGGNSPLHF. Written as DNA, the CDR3 is TGCGCCAGCAGCTTGGAGGGGACAGGGGGCGGTAATTCACCCCTCCACTTT.

The V call is TRBV5-4, the J call TRBJ2-5; D remains ambiguous. CDR1 and CDR2 from the germline V gene are SGHNT and YYREEE (reference sequence). V dropped 5 bases and J dropped 3 bases, with 8 bases sitting between them. There are 12 residues in the CDR3. In DNA form, the CDR3 reads TGTGCCAGCAGTTACCCCGAAGAGACCCAGTACTTC. As protein: CASSYPEETQYF.

The V and J genes are TRBV5-6 and TRBJ1-4; D is undetermined. From germline, CDR1 is SGHDT and CDR2 YYEEEE. Trimming stripped 4 bases from V and 8 bases from J, with 18 bases between. This CDR3 contains 15 residues. The CDR3 sequence: CASSPAGPLGEKLFF. The DNA of the CDR3 is TGTGCCAGCAGCCCCGCCGGACCCCTGGGGGAAAAACTGTTTTTT.

The chain links TRBV7-2 to TRBJ2-3; unclear D gene. Germline CDR1 reads SGHTA; CDR2 reads FQGNSA. With 3 bases removed from V and 11 bases from J, the gap between germline ends came to 18 bases. This CDR3 region has 14 residues. The CDR3 loop reads CASSFGLEGGMQYF. In DNA form, the CDR3 reads TGTGCCAGCAGCTTCGGCCTCGAAGGTGGGATGCAGTATTTT.

The chain couples TRBV4-3 to TRBJ1-4, with 8 bases fitting TRBD1. After removal of 4 bases from V and 5 bases from J, the junction contained 6 bases not matched to a gene. Germline lookup yields CDR1 LGHNA and CDR2 YSLEER. The CDR3 is made up of 15 amino acids. CDR3 nucleotide sequence: TGCGCCAGCAGCCTCGGACAGGGCAGAAATGAAAAACTGTTTTTT. Encoded protein: CASSLGQGRNEKLFF.

This chain links TRBV6-4 with TRBJ2-7; D is perhaps TRBD1 or TRBD2 (6 bases each). There are 18 residues in the CDR3. V was cut by 2 bases and J by 3 bases, with 23 bases left in between. CDR1 and CDR2 from the germline V gene are MRHNA and SNTAGT. The CDR3 reads CASSDRVAGRGGHYEQYF. CDR3 bases: TGTGCCAGCAGTGACCGGGTCGCGGGCAGGGGAGGCCACTACGAGCAGTACTTC.

This rearrangement joins TRBV5-4 to TRBJ2-7; the D is unclear. Germline CDR1 and CDR2: SGHNT and YYREEE (reference sequence). The CDR3 is 13 residues long. V gave up 5 bases and J gave up 4 bases, with 13 bases separating them. CDR3 residues: CASSTEVAYEQYF. The CDR3 nucleotides read TGTGCCAGCAGTACCGAGGTGGCTTACGAGCAGTACTTC.

This clone showed up just a few times. As DNA, the CDR3 is TGTGCCAGTAGTACCAGGACAGGGGGGAATGAGCAGTTCTTC. It translates to CASSTRTGGNEQFF. The chain employs TRBV19 and TRBJ2-1; 10 bases map to TRBD1. The ends lost 4 bases at V and 7 bases at J; junction bases unmatched: 4. This CDR3 has 14 amino acids. Germline CDR1 LNHDA, CDR2 SQIVND (reference sequence).

The chain recombines TRBV25-1 with TRBJ1-1; TRBD1 matches 7 bases. Germline loops: CDR1 MGHDK, CDR2 SYGVNS. V dropped 6 bases and J dropped 6; count of bases not matched to a gene: 10. This CDR3 contains 14 residues. The CDR3: CASSLTGAYPEAFF. DNA for the CDR3: TGTGCCAGCAGCTTAACAGGGGCGTACCCTGAAGCTTTCTTT.

The rearrangement uses TRBV11-2 and TRBJ1-1; D gene ambiguous. This CDR3 contains 15 residues. Germline lookup yields CDR1 SGHAT and CDR2 FQNNGV. Trimming pared 1 base from V and 5 bases from J, leaving 14 bases between. The CDR3 DNA reads as TGTGCCAGCAGCTTAGCCTCGGACGATGGGACTGAAGCTTTCTTT. Its translation is CASSLASDDGTEAFF.

The chain is built from TRBV2 and TRBJ2-6; no clear D gene. The CDR3 sequence is 15 residues long. Germline assignment: CDR1 SNHLY and CDR2 FYNNEI. V was pared by 2 bases and J by 2 bases, with 7 bases between. The CDR3 here is CASSEPIPGANVLTF. The CDR3 DNA is TGTGCCAGCAGTGAACCCATTCCTGGGGCCAACGTCCTGACTTTC. The full variable domain, completed using reference TRBV2 and TRBJ2-6, is EPEVTQTPSHQVTQMGQEVILRCVPISNHLYFYWYRQILGQKVEFLVSFYNNEISEKSEIFDDQFSVERPDGSNFTLKIRSTKLEDSAMYFCASSEPIPGANVLTFGAGSRLTVL.

The CDR3 DNA follows: TGTGCCAGCAGCCCCGGGACAGTCTACGAGCAGTACTTC. Translated: CASSPGTVYEQYF. This chain connects TRBV11-3 to TRBJ2-7; 7 nucleotides line up with TRBD1. This CDR3 region has 13 residues. CDR1 and CDR2 (germline): SGHNT, YENEEA. Germline trimming cut 5 bases from V and 3 bases from J; bases unmatched to any gene: 4.

In this sample, this clone turned up once. The rearrangement links TRBV5-4 to TRBJ1-2; 7 bases are a match to TRBD1. Germline V gene data show CDR1 as SGHNT and CDR2 as YYREEE (reference sequence). This CDR3 has 14 amino acids. J was trimmed by 3 bases and V by 4 bases; bases with no gene match: 6. As DNA, the CDR3 is TGTGCCAGCAGCAGAGAGGGGGCTTACTATGGCTACACCTTC. Its protein product is CASSREGAYYGYTF. Filled out from reference TRBV5-4 and TRBJ1-2, the complete variable domain reads ETGVTQSPTHLIKTRGQQVTLRCSSQSGHNTVSWYQQALGQGPQFIFQYYREEENGRGNFPPRFSGLQFPNYSSELNVNALELDDSALYLCASSREGAYYGYTFGSGTRLTVV.

Only one count was recorded for this clone. This rearrangement joins TRBV11-3 to TRBJ2-6; the D call may be TRBD1 or TRBD2 (6 bases each). Germline CDR1 is SGHNT and CDR2 is YENEEA. The CDR3 loop spans 15 amino acids. V was cut by 5 bases and J by 4 bases, with 12 bases left in between. The CDR3 DNA is TGTGCCAGCAGCCCCGGGGGCGGAGGGGCCAACGTCCTGACTTTC. Translating it yields CASSPGGGGANVLTF.

This sequence joins TRBV19 and TRBJ1-1, with TRBD1 identical over 8 bases. V lost 2 bases and J lost 0; bases outside the gene matches: 8. This CDR3 is built from 17 residues. Germline-derived CDR1 and CDR2 are LNHDA and SQIVND (reference sequence). CDR3 amino acids: CASSINIAGGVNTEAFF. Here the CDR3 DNA reads TGTGCCAGTAGTATAAATATTGCAGGGGGCGTGAACACTGAAGCTTTCTTT. Filled out from reference TRBV19 and TRBJ1-1, the complete variable domain reads DGGITQSPKYLFRKEGQNVTLSCEQNLNHDAMYWYRQDPGQGLRLIYYSQIVNDFQKGDIAEGYSVSREKKESFPLTVTSAQKNPTAFYLCASSINIAGGVNTEAFFGQGTRLTVV.

The chain has TRBV15 and TRBJ1-2; D is ambiguous. Germline V gives CDR1 LNHNV, CDR2 YYDKDF (reference sequence). Trimming pared 0 bases from V and 8 bases from J, leaving 13 bases between. The CDR3 runs to 14 residues. CDR3 sequence: CATSRDLAQHGYTF. The CDR3 DNA reads as TGTGCCACCAGCAGAGATCTGGCGCAGCACGGCTACACCTTC.

The chain recombines TRBV13 with TRBJ1-2, with a possible D match to TRBD1 (5 bases). Germline V lookup: CDR1 PRHDT, CDR2 FYEKMQ (reference sequence). V lost 4 bases, J lost 7 bases, and 13 bases lay in between. This CDR3 is built from 13 residues. The DNA of the CDR3 is TGTGCCAGCAGCTCGGGGCCCCGGGGTGGCTACACCTTC. It yields the protein CASSSGPRGGYTF.

V and J are TRBV7-8 and TRBJ2-7; D uncertain. The CDR3 has 14 amino acids. Germline V lookup: CDR1 SGHVS, CDR2 FQNEAQ. V was clipped by 5 bases and J by 1 base, with 12 bases between them. Here the CDR3 reads CASSPGRISYEQYF. The DNA for the CDR3 is TGTGCCAGCAGCCCAGGCCGAATTTCCTACGAGCAGTACTTC.

The J gene is TRBJ2-1, the V gene TRBV30; TRBD2 matches 7 bases. J gave up 13 bases and V 2 bases, and 11 bases lay outside the gene matches. CDR3 size: 13 residues. Germline V gives CDR1 GTSNPN, CDR2 SVGIG (reference sequence). The CDR3 spells CAWSPGLDRIQFF. CDR3 DNA sequence: TGTGCCTGGAGTCCAGGACTAGACCGGATTCAGTTCTTC. The full variable domain, completed using reference TRBV30 and TRBJ2-1, is SQTIHQWPATLVQPVGSPLSLECTVEGTSNPNLYWYRQAAGRGLQLLFYSVGIGQISSEVPQNLSASRPQDRQFILSSKKLLLSDSGFYLCAWSPGLDRIQFFGPGTRLTVL.

The rearrangement links TRBV6-1 to TRBJ1-1; D is ambiguous. Trimming took off 1 base at V and 0 bases at J, with 9 bases between the two ends. The CDR3 contains 15 residues. CDR1 is MNHNS, CDR2 SASEGT, per germline. Here the CDR3 reads CASSEVGGLNTEAFF. CDR3 sequence (DNA): TGTGCCAGCAGTGAAGTTGGCGGCTTGAACACTGAAGCTTTCTTT.

The CDR3 spells CASARGGTDTDTQYF. CDR3 bases: TGCGCCAGCGCGCGGGGGGGGACCGACACAGATACGCAGTATTTT. This chain links TRBV5-1 with TRBJ2-3; 9 bases line up with TRBD2. Germline CDR1 reads SGHRS; CDR2 reads YFSETQ. V was clipped by 7 bases and J by 2 bases; unmatched bases: 8. The CDR3 extends over 15 amino acids.